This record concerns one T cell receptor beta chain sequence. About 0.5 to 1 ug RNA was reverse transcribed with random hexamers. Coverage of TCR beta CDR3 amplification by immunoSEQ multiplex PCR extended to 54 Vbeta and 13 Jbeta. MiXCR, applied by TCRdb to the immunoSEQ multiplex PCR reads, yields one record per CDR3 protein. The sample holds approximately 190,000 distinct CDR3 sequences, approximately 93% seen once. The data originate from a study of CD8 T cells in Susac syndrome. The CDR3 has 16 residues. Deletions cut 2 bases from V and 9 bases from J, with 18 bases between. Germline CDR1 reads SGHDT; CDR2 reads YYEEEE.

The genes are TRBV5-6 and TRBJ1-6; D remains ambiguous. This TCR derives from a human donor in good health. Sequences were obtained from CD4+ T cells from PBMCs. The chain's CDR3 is CASSLDHRARSSPLHF. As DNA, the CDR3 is TGTGCCAGCAGCTTAGATCACCGGGCAAGAAGTTCACCCCTCCACTTT. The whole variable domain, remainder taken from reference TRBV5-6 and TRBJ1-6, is DAGVTQSPTHLIKTRGQQVTLRCSPKSGHDTVSWYQQALGQGPQFIFQYYEEEERQRGNFPDRFSGHQFPNYSSELNVNALLLGDSALYLCASSLDHRARSSPLHFGNGTRLTVT.